Detailed here is one T cell receptor beta chain. Antigen: not known. 13 Jbeta primers and 60 Vbeta primers were used for the PCR. Measured with immunoSEQ multiplex PCR; TCRdb has only the in-frame clones, and not every one. Among some 200,000 clones listed, around 80% were seen once. The data belong to a study of cytomegalovirus exposure and HLA in healthy donors. Study outcomes and limitations: In an earlier analysis, most TCR beta V segments were productive about 87% or about 30% of the time. In a later analysis, compared with equally common non-associated chains, HLA-associated beta chains were more expanded. Highly shared sequence variants in one cluster were likely a sequencing artifact.

The TCR comes from a man aged 35-49 years in good health and CMV-seropositive. The specimen sequenced was PBMCs.

CDR3 sequence (DNA): TGTGCCAGCAGCTTAGTTCCGGGAAGCTCCTACGAGCAGTACTTC. Amino acid sequence: CASSLVPGSSYEQYF. The V and J genes are TRBV7-2 and TRBJ2-7; D is possibly TRBD2 (5 bases). The CDR3 spans 15 residues. Trimming cost V 1 base and J 0 bases, with 10 bases left between them. The V gene's germline CDR1 is SGHTA and CDR2 FQGNSA. Full variable domain (rest looked up from reference TRBV7-2 and TRBJ2-7): GAGVSQSPSNKVTEKGKDVELRCDPISGHTALYWYRQSLGQGLEFLIYFQGNSAPDKSGLPSDRFSAERTGGSVSTLTIQRTQQEDSAVYLCASSLVPGSSYEQYFGPGTRLTVT.